The rows below give T cell receptor beta chains drawn from one sample of a study of OX40 agonist ivuxolimab in advanced cancers. Sequenced by immunoSEQ multiplex PCR; TCRdb stores in-frame clones only, minus some. The sample has fewer than 55,000 clones; about 86% are singletons. Here the sequenced sample was CD4+ or CD8+ T cells sorted from blood, taken in a trial of the OX40 agonist ivuxolimab. The source is an adult with an advanced solid tumor such as melanoma, head and neck, liver or kidney cancer. Both conserved end residues are part of each CDR3. The D gene is left open where the match is weak. Part of the rows lack a size; the others show once, few, many or a class for expanded clones.

NA,13,NA,TRBV7-9,TRBJ1-1,TGTGCCAGCAGCTTCGAGGGGAACACTGAAGCTTTCTTT,CASSFEGNTEAFF
TRBD2,16,NA,TRBV10-3,TRBJ2-7,TGCGCAACTGGGGATAGCGGGAGCCGTTCTGCACGCGAGCAGTACTTC,CATGDSGSRSAREQYF
NA,16,NA,TRBV11-2,TRBJ2-7,TGTGCCAGCAGCTCCTTCCCGACGACCGTGGGCTACGAGCAGTACTTC,CASSSFPTTVGYEQYF
NA,16,NA,TRBV21-1,TRBJ2-7,TGTGCCAGCAGCACTAGGACTCTGATTAGCTCCTACGAGCAGTACTTC,CASSTRTLISSYEQYF
NA,15,NA,TRBV9,TRBJ1-3,TGTGCCAGCAACTCACTAGGGGGCTCTGGAAACACCATATATTTT,CASNSLGGSGNTIYF
TRBD2,16,few,TRBV19,TRBJ2-7,TGTGCCAGTAGTACGTCTAGCGGACCTAGCTCCTACGAGCAGTACTTC,CASSTSSGPSSYEQYF
TRBD1,15,NA,TRBV7-2,TRBJ2-3,TGTGCCAGCAGCGTACCGAGGGGGCAGGCCGATACGCAGTATTTT,CASSVPRGQADTQYF
TRBD1,13,NA,TRBV6-1,TRBJ1-2,TGTGCCAGCAGGCTCGACAGGGTGGATGGCTACACCTTC,CASRLDRVDGYTF
TRBD1,13,NA,TRBV2,TRBJ1-2,TGTGCCAGCAGCTCACAGGGGGCCTATGGCTACACCTTC,CASSSQGAYGYTF
NA,17,NA,TRBV5-3,TRBJ1-3,TGTGCCAGAAGCTTGGGACAACGCTACAGCTCTGGAAACACCATATATTTT,CARSLGQRYSSGNTIYF
NA,13,NA,TRBV5-1,TRBJ2-6,TGCGCCAGCAGCGCGGGTGGGGCCAACGTCCTGACTTTC,CASSAGGANVLTF
NA,15,NA,TRBV9,TRBJ2-1,TGTGCCAGCAGCGTAGAGGGACGGGGGCTCGTCGAGCAGTTCTTC,CASSVEGRGLVEQFF
NA,14,NA,TRBV11-2,TRBJ2-7,TGTGCCAGCAGCTTAGACAGGGCAGGCGGTGAGCAGTACTTC,CASSLDRAGGEQYF
NA,12,NA,TRBV9,TRBJ1-1,TGTGCCAGCAGCGTAGCTGACAGTGAAGCTTTCTTT,CASSVADSEAFF
TRBD1,15,NA,TRBV2,TRBJ1-4,TGTGCCAGCTACCTTGACAGGGGTCTAGGTGAAAAACTGTTTTTT,CASYLDRGLGEKLFF
NA,12,NA,TRBV7-2,TRBJ2-1,TGTGCCAGCAGCCGCCTGGCGGATGAGCAGTTCTTC,CASSRLADEQFF
TRBD1,14,NA,TRBV6-1,TRBJ1-2,TGTGCCAGCAGTGAGACGCAGGGGGTGTTTGGCTACACCTTC,CASSETQGVFGYTF
NA,14,few,TRBV12-5,TRBJ2-1,TGTGCTAGTGGTTTGTCGAGTCTTATCAGGGAGCAGTTCTTC,CASGLSSLIREQFF
NA,13,NA,TRBV10-3,TRBJ2-2,TGTGCCATCAATGTGGGGGGCACCGGGGAGCTGTTTTTT,CAINVGGTGELFF
NA,15,few,TRBV19,TRBJ1-4,TGTGCCAGTAGTAGGGGGCTAGCAACTAATGAAAAACTGTTTTTT,CASSRGLATNEKLFF
NA,14,once,TRBV7-2,TRBJ2-5,TGTGCCAGCAGCTTAGGCCCTGATCGGGAGACCCAGTACTTC,CASSLGPDRETQYF
NA,11,NA,TRBV7-2,TRBJ1-1,TGTGCCAGCAGCTCCCGCCTGGAAGCTTTCTTT,CASSSRLEAFF
TRBD1,17,NA,TRBV6-1,TRBJ1-3,TGTGCCAGCAGTGAAACCGGGACAGGGACTGGTGGAAACACCATATATTTT,CASSETGTGTGGNTIYF
NA,18,NA,TRBV5-4,TRBJ2-3,TGTGCCAGCAGCTTGGCCGGGATAGCGCGGACCTACACAGATACGCAGTATTTT,CASSLAGIARTYTDTQYF
NA,10,once,TRBV20-1,TRBJ2-7,TGCAGTGCTAATAATCCCGAGCAGTACTTC,CSANNPEQYF
TRBD2,15,NA,TRBV28,TRBJ2-3,TGTGCCAGCAGTTTCCGTAGCGGGAGCACAGATACGCAGTATTTT,CASSFRSGSTDTQYF
TRBD1,17,once,TRBV28,TRBJ1-4,TGTGCCAGCAGTTTATACAGGGGGCTAGCGACTAATGAAAAACTGTTTTTT,CASSLYRGLATNEKLFF
NA,16,NA,TRBV7-2,TRBJ2-5,TGTGCCAGCAGCTTAGATTATGAAGGGAGTTCAGAGACCCAGTACTTC,CASSLDYEGSSETQYF
TRBD1,13,NA,TRBV28,TRBJ1-2,TGTGCCAGCAGCTTACAGGGGCAGGGTGGCTACACCTTC,CASSLQGQGGYTF
TRBD1,14,NA,TRBV19,TRBJ1-5,TGTGCCAGTAGCGTGGGACAGGCAGATCAGCCCCAGCATTTT,CASSVGQADQPQHF
TRBD2,14,NA,TRBV6-5,TRBJ2-7,TGTGCCAGCAGTCCACTAGCGGGAGAAAATGGGCAGTACTTC,CASSPLAGENGQYF
TRBD1,16,NA,TRBV5-1,TRBJ2-5,TGCGCCAGCAGCTTGGCCCTGGCAGGGGGAATGGAGACCCAGTACTTC,CASSLALAGGMETQYF
NA,17,NA,TRBV19,TRBJ1-4,TGTGCCAGTAGAGGGGACGCGGAGGGCCAGATCTATGAAAAACTGTTTTTT,CASRGDAEGQIYEKLFF
NA,15,NA,TRBV6-5,TRBJ1-1,TGTGCCAGCAGTTACGGGCGGGGACGGTGGCCTGAAGCTTTCTTT,CASSYGRGRWPEAFF
TRBD1,15,NA,TRBV2,TRBJ2-1,TGTGCCAGCAGTGAATTGGCGGACAGGGGCGATGAGCAGTTCTTC,CASSELADRGDEQFF
NA,16,once,TRBV27,TRBJ2-7,TGTGCCAGCAGTTCAATCGCCCGGAGACCCCGGGCCGAGCAGTACTTC,CASSSIARRPRAEQYF
NA,16,NA,TRBV5-4,TRBJ2-5,TGTGCCAGCAGCCGAGGGGGTGTGGGTGTATCAGAGACCCAGTACTTC,CASSRGGVGVSETQYF
NA,16,few,TRBV5-1,TRBJ1-1,TGCGCCAGCAGACCCCCGCTCGAGGGGGGGAACACTGAAGCTTTCTTT,CASRPPLEGGNTEAFF
NA,16,NA,TRBV6-6,TRBJ1-5,TGTGCCAGCAGTTACTCTGTAGTTCAGGCGAATCAGCCCCAGCATTTT,CASSYSVVQANQPQHF
NA,15,NA,TRBV15,TRBJ1-2,TGTGCCACCAGCAGATCGACCCCGGGGGAAGAGGGCTACACCTTC,CATSRSTPGEEGYTF
NA,14,NA,TRBV28,TRBJ2-5,TGTGCCAGCAGTCCCCTCGGTAACCAAGAGACCCAGTACTTC,CASSPLGNQETQYF
NA,12,NA,TRBV6-1,TRBJ2-7,TGTGCCAGCAACAGTCCCTCCTACGAGCAGTACTTC,CASNSPSYEQYF
TRBD1,14,few,TRBV10-3,TRBJ1-3,TGTGCCATCAGTGAACAGGGGACAGGAAACACCATATATTTT,CAISEQGTGNTIYF
NA,17,NA,TRBV10-3,TRBJ2-7,TGTGCCATCTGGGCAGGGAATATGTGGGGTTCCTCCTACGAGCAGTACTTC,CAIWAGNMWGSSYEQYF
TRBD1,15,few,TRBV27,TRBJ1-5,TGTGCCAGCAGTGCACTTACAGGGGGCGGTCAGCCCCAGCATTTT,CASSALTGGGQPQHF
NA,16,NA,TRBV7-7,TRBJ2-5,TGTGCCAGCAGCAAGAGGGGTGGAGAGGGCCAAGAGACCCAGTACTTC,CASSKRGGEGQETQYF
NA,15,NA,TRBV19,TRBJ1-5,TGTGCCAGTAGTATGGACCGTCAATCTTATCAGCCCCAGCATTTT,CASSMDRQSYQPQHF